This TCR beta chain was sequenced for a study of cytomegalovirus exposure and HLA in healthy donors (dated by TCRdb to about 2017). With respect to the entire study: According to a later analysis, one platform produced both the 110 or so validation repertoires and the 720 or so repertoires of the first cohort. The study aimed to test whether cataloging public T cell receptors could reveal signatures of past pathogen exposure. A separate validation cohort of about 110 different subjects was used in addition to the roughly 700-subject first cohort. The study combined high-throughput TCR immunosequencing, statistical association of individual TCRs with disease status, and machine learning to predict cytomegalovirus infection status.

Results and caveats for the whole study, not just this receptor: Of the cluster scores, approximately 95% were above 0 in a later analysis, which found that TCRs clustered in the first cohort also tended to co-occur in the 95 to 150 validation repertoires. Most TCR sequences were observed very rarely across donors, whereas some public TCRs were present in many individuals. The study listed around 160 TCR beta chains as associated with cytomegalovirus. A few of the identified cytomegalovirus-associated TCR beta chains were confirmed in vitro to be specific for cytomegalovirus antigens. In both the original and validation cohorts, the classifier was reported to diagnose cytomegalovirus status with high specificity and sensitivity. According to the authors, the approach could potentially be generalized to other disease states and immunological phenotypes. The validation cohort had no HLA typing available for a later analysis, so co-occurrence within that cohort was assessed over all 120 or so repertoires.

Library preparation used the immunoSEQ multiplex PCR assay. Turning to the authors' computational methods: A statistical classification framework was built to diagnose cytomegalovirus status from the catalog of TCR beta chain sequences. TCRdb took over this immuneACCESS table, retaining in-frame rearrangements with V and J assigned. Such tables are incomplete; in checked studies, under half of the missing clones stem from an unresolved V gene, and the remainder is unexplained. The V and J calls and the clone size are those of that table, but D and trimming were determined from the DNA. The sample table lists around 160,000 clones, roughly 80% of them with a count of one. The ten largest make up over 2% of the sample. Donors formed part of the validation cohort, which comprised 120 subjects and was distinct from the first cohort of over 500 subjects. Comment on this clone: Its antigen remains unidentified. The record has no base qualities; no much larger clone is one base away.

Including cysteine and phenylalanine, the CDR3 has 14 amino acids. The CDR3 DNA has 42 bases and is translated from base 1. Recombination joined TRBV21-1 with TRBJ2-1; the table's D gene call, TRBD2, was not cross checked with the DNA. TRBV21-1 is reported as a pseudogene. The receptor was derived from a young man in good health and CMV-seropositive. Sequenced sample: PBMCs. For the CDR3, the sequence is CASSKRARNNEQFF. At the DNA level, the sequence is TGTGCCAGCAGCAAGAGGGCCAGAAACAATGAGCAGTTCTTC.